One sample yielded the 21 T cell receptor beta chains listed below, sequenced in a study of CD8+CD57+ T cells in acquired aplastic anemia. Profiles of TCR beta VDJ and CDR3 were generated from a genomic DNA template. MiXCR, applied by TCRdb to the reads, yields one record per CDR3 protein. In the table there are about 120,000 distinct CDR3 sequences, 55% to 70% of which are singletons. The patients chosen for sequencing had shown expansion of CD8+CD57+ cells (detected by flow cytometry). Input material: sorted CD4+, CD8+, or CD8+CD57+ T cells (not recorded which) from PBMCs. These receptors came from a human donor with aplastic anemia.

This chain links TRBV7-9 with TRBJ1-4, with a possible D match to TRBD1 (5 bases). The germline CDR1 and CDR2 sequences are SEHNR and FQNEAQ (reference sequence). CDR3 length: 15 amino acids. V lost 4 bases to trimming and J lost 6 bases, with 15 bases between them. The DNA for the CDR3 is TGTGCCAGCAGCTCGACGGGGGGAGAAGATGAAAAACTGTTTTTT. It encodes CASSSTGGEDEKLFF. Combining the CDR3 with reference TRBV7-9 and TRBJ1-4 gives the whole variable domain DTGVSQNPRHKITKRGQNVTFRCDPISEHNRLYWYRQTLGQGPEFLTYFQNEAQLEKSRLLSDRFSAERPKGSFSTLEIQRTEQGDSAMYLCASSSTGGEDEKLFFGSGTQLSVL.

Only a few counts were recorded for this clonotype. The J gene is TRBJ2-7, the V gene TRBV10-3; TRBD2 might be the D (5 bases). The V end was cut by 6 bases, the J end by 12 bases, with 21 bases between. The CDR3 covers 13 residues. Germline CDR1 and CDR2: ENHRY and SYGVKD. CDR3 amino acids: CAIRTTNSPGWYF. The CDR3 nucleotides read TGTGCCATCAGGACGACTAACTCCCCTGGTTGGTACTTC.

The gene calls are TRBV10-3 and TRBJ2-5; 10 nucleotides match TRBD1. The CDR3 totals 13 residues. Trimming removed 8 bases from V and 3 bases from J; junction bases left unmatched: 3. Germline lookup yields CDR1 ENHRY and CDR2 SYGVKD. CDR3 amino acids: CAISGTGEETQYF. The CDR3 DNA sequence: TGTGCCATCTCCGGGACAGGGGAAGAGACCCAGTACTTC.

This clonotype was observed many times. V is TRBV20-1 and J is TRBJ1-2, with TRBD1 matching 12 bases. CDR3 size: 14 residues. Per the germline V gene, CDR1 is DFQATT and CDR2 is SNEGSKA (reference sequence). With 3 bases clipped from V and 5 bases from J, the junction kept 4 bases outside the gene matches. CDR3 sequence: CSASRDRGLYGYTF. CDR3 coding DNA: TGCAGTGCTAGCCGGGACAGGGGGCTATATGGCTACACCTTC.

This chain joins TRBV11-2 and TRBJ2-7, with TRBD1 matching 10 bases. Germline V gives CDR1 SGHAT, CDR2 FQNNGV. This CDR3 spans 14 amino acids. Unmatched junction bases numbered 5, after V lost 3 bases and J lost 6 bases. CDR3: CASSFRQGASEQYF. CDR3 bases: TGTGCCAGCAGCTTTCGACAGGGGGCAAGCGAGCAGTACTTC.

The chain carries TRBV7-9 and TRBJ2-7; D may correspond to TRBD1 or TRBD2 (6 bases each). Germline V gene sequence: CDR1 SEHNR, CDR2 FQNEAQ (reference sequence). Trimming left V 6 bases short and J 2 bases short, with 11 bases between. The CDR3 extends over 13 amino acids. The CDR3 region is CASSFGGPYEQYF. CDR3 DNA sequence: TGTGCCAGCAGTTTTGGGGGGCCCTACGAGCAGTACTTC. Combining the CDR3 with reference TRBV7-9 and TRBJ2-7 gives the whole variable domain DTGVSQNPRHKITKRGQNVTFRCDPISEHNRLYWYRQTLGQGPEFLTYFQNEAQLEKSRLLSDRFSAERPKGSFSTLEIQRTEQGDSAMYLCASSFGGPYEQYFGPGTRLTVT.

About this clonotype itself: A junction end diverges from the germline sequence, so it may reflect a read error. As DNA, the CDR3 is TGCAGTGCTAGACCTGACGGAGCGGGGGACTCTTTCCCCTTC. This gives the protein CSARPDGAGDSFPF. J is TRBJ2-7 and V is TRBV20-1; TRBD2 aligns across 8 bases. The CDR3 has 14 residues. The germline gives CDR1 DFQATT, CDR2 SNEGSKA (reference sequence).

Notes on this clonotype: At one of its ends the junction is not consistent with the germline gene, which may arise from a read error. The chain combines TRBV10-2 with TRBJ2-1; D is possibly TRBD2 (5 bases). This CDR3 region has 15 residues. The germline V gene has CDR1 WSHSY and CDR2 SAAADI. CDR3 residues: CASSVIGSSYNEQFF. The CDR3, as DNA: TGTGCCAGCAGTGTGATAGGGAGCTCCTACAATGAGCAGTTCTTC.

The chain is built from TRBV12-3 or TRBV12-4 and TRBJ2-3; 15 bases align to TRBD2. CDR3 size: 17 residues. J gave up 5 bases and V 3 bases, and 6 bases lay outside the gene matches. The CDR3 spells CASSFRRTSGGGDTQYF. The CDR3 DNA is TGTGCCAGCAGTTTTCGACGGACTAGCGGGGGGGGAGATACGCAGTATTTT.

This clonotype was detected ten times or more. The V gene is TRBV5-6, the J gene TRBJ2-7; 7 nucleotides agree with TRBD1. V was clipped by 0 bases and J by 6 bases; unmatched bases: 6. Germline V gene data show CDR1 as SGHDT and CDR2 as YYEEEE. The CDR3 sequence is 14 residues long. In nucleotides, the CDR3 is TGTGCCAGCAGCTTGGATGACAGGGAAAGCGAGCAGTACTTC. As protein: CASSLDDRESEQYF. Full variable domain (rest looked up from reference TRBV5-6 and TRBJ2-7): DAGVTQSPTHLIKTRGQQVTLRCSPKSGHDTVSWYQQALGQGPQFIFQYYEEEERQRGNFPDRFSGHQFPNYSSELNVNALLLGDSALYLCASSLDDRESEQYFGPGTRLTVT.

This clonotype came up a few times. The chain combines TRBV7-9 with TRBJ2-3; D is ambiguous. The V and J ends lost 1 base and 5 bases respectively, with 10 bases between them. Germline V CDR1 and CDR2: SEHNR, FQNEAQ (reference sequence). This CDR3 region has 14 residues. CDR3 loop: CASSLEWVVDTQYF. CDR3 nucleotide sequence: TGTGCCAGCAGCTTAGAGTGGGTTGTAGATACGCAGTATTTT.

The chain is built from TRBV15 and TRBJ2-2, with D possibly being TRBD2 (6 bases). V was trimmed by 0 bases and J by 5 bases, leaving 7 bases between them. The CDR3 is 14 amino acids. Germline V gene sequence: CDR1 LNHNV, CDR2 YYDKDF (reference sequence). CDR3 region: CATSRDRGTGELFF. The CDR3 region has the DNA TGTGCCACCAGCAGAGATCGGGGGACCGGGGAGCTGTTTTTT.

This clonotype appeared many times. The chain recombines TRBV6-1 with TRBJ2-7, with 7 positions matching TRBD2. The CDR3 consists of 11 residues. Looked up from germline, CDR1 is MNHNS and CDR2 is SASEGT. Here the CDR3 DNA reads TGTGGGTCGGCTAGCGGTTACGAGCAGTACTTC. Its protein product is CGSASGYEQYF.

The chain joins TRBV4-2 to TRBJ1-6; D uncertain. This CDR3 spans 16 amino acids. Germline V gives CDR1 LGHNA, CDR2 YNFKEQ. Between the trimmed V and J ends, which lost 0 bases and 7 bases, there was a span of 13 bases. The CDR3 loop reads CASSQEAVERNSPLHF. As DNA, the CDR3 is TGTGCCAGCAGCCAAGAGGCCGTTGAGAGAAATTCACCCCTCCACTTT.

This chain uses TRBV13 with TRBJ2-1, with D unclear. Trimming shortened V by 4 bases and J by 0 bases, and 19 bases separated the two germline ends. Germline values: CDR1 PRHDT, CDR2 FYEKMQ (reference sequence). The CDR3 is made up of 18 amino acids. The CDR3 DNA reads as TGTGCCAGCAGCTCCCCACCTAAACCAGTGAGCTCCTACAATGAGCAGTTCTTC. This encodes CASSSPPKPVSSYNEQFF.

The chain recombines TRBV7-9 with TRBJ2-7; D possibly uses TRBD1 or TRBD2 (6 bases each). The CDR3 sequence is 14 residues long. In germline, CDR1 is SEHNR, CDR2 FQNEAQ (reference sequence). V was shortened by 5 bases and J by 2 bases, with 13 bases between the two germline ends. CDR3 in DNA: TGTGCCAGCAGCGCGGGACAAGCCCCCTACGAGCAGTACTTC. Protein sequence: CASSAGQAPYEQYF.

The J gene is TRBJ2-7, the V gene TRBV13; D is perhaps TRBD1 (6 bases). V dropped 5 bases and J dropped 3 bases, with 17 bases sitting between them. Germline-derived CDR1 and CDR2 are PRHDT and FYEKMQ (reference sequence). This CDR3 comprises 15 residues. DNA for the CDR3: TGTGCCAGCAGCCCTTTAGGGGTAGGGGGCTACGAGCAGTACTTC. Protein product: CASSPLGVGGYEQYF. The whole variable domain, remainder taken from reference TRBV13 and TRBJ2-7, is AAGVIQSPRHLIKEKRETATLKCYPIPRHDTVYWYQQGPGQDPQFLISFYEKMQSDKGSIPDRFSAQQFSDYHSELNMSSLELGDSALYFCASSPLGVGGYEQYFGPGTRLTVT.

The gene calls are TRBV7-2 and TRBJ1-1; D is undetermined. CDR3 length: 12 amino acids. The V gene's germline CDR1 is SGHTA and CDR2 FQGNSA. V gave up 5 bases and J gave up 10 bases, with 14 bases separating them. In DNA, the CDR3 is TGTGCCAGCAGCCAAGGAGCGAGGGCAGCTTTCTTT. It is translated as CASSQGARAAFF.

The rearrangement joins TRBV12-3 or TRBV12-4 to TRBJ2-7; 9 positions match TRBD2. The CDR3 is made up of 19 amino acids. V dropped 5 bases and J dropped 4; count of bases not matched to a gene: 21. The CDR3 coding sequence is TGTGCCAGCAGTCGCAAGGCGGTCGATCCGAGACTAGCGGCGTACGAGCAGTACTTC. Amino acids: CASSRKAVDPRLAAYEQYF.

This chain joins TRBV24-1 and TRBJ1-2; D call uncertain. Germline V gives CDR1 KGHDR, CDR2 SFDVKD. The V end was cut by 1 base, the J end by 3 bases, with 8 bases between. The CDR3 covers 14 residues. This CDR3 is CATSDFRTDYGYTF. In DNA, the CDR3 is TGTGCCACCAGTGATTTCAGGACGGACTATGGCTACACCTTC.

Ten or more counts support this clonotype. The chain employs TRBV12-3 or TRBV12-4 and TRBJ1-5; perhaps TRBD1 as D (6 bases). The CDR3 has 13 amino acids. Trimming removed 2 bases from V and 6 bases from J, with 8 bases in between. CDR3: CASSLQGLQPQHF. As DNA, the CDR3 is TGTGCCAGCAGTTTACAGGGGCTTCAGCCCCAGCATTTT.